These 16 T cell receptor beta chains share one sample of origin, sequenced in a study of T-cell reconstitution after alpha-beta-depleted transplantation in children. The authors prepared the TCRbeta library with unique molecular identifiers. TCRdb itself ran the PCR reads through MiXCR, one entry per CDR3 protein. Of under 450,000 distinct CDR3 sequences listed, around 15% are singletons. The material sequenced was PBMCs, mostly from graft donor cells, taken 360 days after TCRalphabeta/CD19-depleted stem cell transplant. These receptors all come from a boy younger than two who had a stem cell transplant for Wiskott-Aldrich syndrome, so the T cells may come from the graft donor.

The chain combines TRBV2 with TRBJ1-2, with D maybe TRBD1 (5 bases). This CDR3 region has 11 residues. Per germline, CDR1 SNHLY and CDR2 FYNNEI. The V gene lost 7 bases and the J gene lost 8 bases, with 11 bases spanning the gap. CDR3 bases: TGTGCCAGCAATCAGGGATCCGGCTACACCTTC. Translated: CASNQGSGYTF.

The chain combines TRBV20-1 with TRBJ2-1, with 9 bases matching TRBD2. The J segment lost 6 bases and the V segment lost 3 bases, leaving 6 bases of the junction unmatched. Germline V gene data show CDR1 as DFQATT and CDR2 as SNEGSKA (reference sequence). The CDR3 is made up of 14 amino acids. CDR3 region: CSASIAGVVNEQFF. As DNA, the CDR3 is TGCAGTGCTAGTATAGCGGGAGTAGTCAATGAGCAGTTCTTC.

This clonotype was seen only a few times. CDR3 DNA sequence: TGTGCCAGCAGCCAATGGGGGGACACTGAAGCTTTCTTT. Protein product: CASSQWGDTEAFF. The gene calls are TRBV3-1 and TRBJ1-1, with a weak D call TRBD1 (5 bases). The V gene's germline CDR1 is LGHDT and CDR2 YNNKEL (reference sequence). Trimming shortened V by 2 bases and J by 3 bases, and 7 bases separated the two germline ends. This CDR3 comprises 13 residues.

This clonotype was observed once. For the CDR3, the DNA is TGTGCCAGCAGTTCGCGGTACCACTACGAGCAGTACTTC. It translates to CASSSRYHYEQYF. The chain has TRBV27 and TRBJ2-7; D not certain. V gave up 4 bases and J gave up 3 bases, with 10 bases separating them. Germline CDR1 and CDR2: MNHEY and SMNVEV (reference sequence). CDR3 length: 13 residues.

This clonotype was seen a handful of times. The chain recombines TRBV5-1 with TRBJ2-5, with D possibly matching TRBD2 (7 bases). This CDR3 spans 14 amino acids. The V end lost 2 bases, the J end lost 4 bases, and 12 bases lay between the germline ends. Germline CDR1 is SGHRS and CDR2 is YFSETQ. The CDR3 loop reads CASSFNGGRETQYF. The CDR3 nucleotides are TGCGCCAGCAGCTTCAACGGGGGGCGAGAGACCCAGTACTTC.

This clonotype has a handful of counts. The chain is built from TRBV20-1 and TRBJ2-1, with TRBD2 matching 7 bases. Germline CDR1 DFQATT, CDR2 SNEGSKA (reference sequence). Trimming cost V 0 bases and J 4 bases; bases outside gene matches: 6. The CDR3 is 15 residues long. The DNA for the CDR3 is TGCAGTGCTAGAGACGCACTAGCGATTTACAATGAGCAGTTCTTC. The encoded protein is CSARDALAIYNEQFF.

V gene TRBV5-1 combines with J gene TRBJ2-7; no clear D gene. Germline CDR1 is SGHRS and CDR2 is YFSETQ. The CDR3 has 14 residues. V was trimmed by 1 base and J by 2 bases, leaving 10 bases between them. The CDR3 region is CASSLRTDPYEQYF. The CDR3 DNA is TGCGCCAGCAGCTTGAGGACGGATCCCTACGAGCAGTACTTC.

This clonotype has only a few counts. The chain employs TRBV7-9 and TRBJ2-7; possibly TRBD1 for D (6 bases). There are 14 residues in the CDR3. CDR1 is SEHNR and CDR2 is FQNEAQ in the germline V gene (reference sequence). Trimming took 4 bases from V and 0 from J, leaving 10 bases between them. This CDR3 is CASSWTVSSYEQYF. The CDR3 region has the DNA TGTGCCAGCAGCTGGACAGTTAGCTCCTACGAGCAGTACTTC.

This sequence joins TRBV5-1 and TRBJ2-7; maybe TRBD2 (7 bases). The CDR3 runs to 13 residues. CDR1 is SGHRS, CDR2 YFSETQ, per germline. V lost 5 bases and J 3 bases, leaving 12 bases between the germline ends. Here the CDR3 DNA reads TGCGCCAGCAGACAGGGAGGGCTCTACGAGCAGTACTTC. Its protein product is CASRQGGLYEQYF.

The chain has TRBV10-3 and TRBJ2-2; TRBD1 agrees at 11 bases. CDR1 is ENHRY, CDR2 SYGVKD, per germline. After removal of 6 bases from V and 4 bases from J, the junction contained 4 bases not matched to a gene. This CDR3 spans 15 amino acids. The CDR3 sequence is CAISGQGASTGELFF. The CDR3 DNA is TGTGCCATCAGCGGACAGGGGGCGTCCACCGGGGAGCTGTTTTTT.

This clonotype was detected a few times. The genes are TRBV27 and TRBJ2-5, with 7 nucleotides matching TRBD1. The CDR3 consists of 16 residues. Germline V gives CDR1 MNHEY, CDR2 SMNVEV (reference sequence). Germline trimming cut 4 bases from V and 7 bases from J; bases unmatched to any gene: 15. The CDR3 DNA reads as TGTGCCAGCAGTTCTTCACGGACAGGTAGAAGGGGGACCCAGTACTTC. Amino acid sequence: CASSSSRTGRRGTQYF.

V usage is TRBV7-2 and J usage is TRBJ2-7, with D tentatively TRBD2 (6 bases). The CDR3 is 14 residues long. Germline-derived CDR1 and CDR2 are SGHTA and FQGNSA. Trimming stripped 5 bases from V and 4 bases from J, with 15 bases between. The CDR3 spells CASSPGGEEYEQYF. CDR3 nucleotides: TGTGCCAGCAGCCCAGGAGGGGAGGAGTACGAGCAGTACTTC.

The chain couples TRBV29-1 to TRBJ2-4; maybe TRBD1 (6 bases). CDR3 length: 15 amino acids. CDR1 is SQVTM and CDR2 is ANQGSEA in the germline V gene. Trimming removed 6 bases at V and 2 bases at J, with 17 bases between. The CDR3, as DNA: TGCAGCGTGGCAAGGGGCAGGGGAACCAAAAACATTCAGTACTTC. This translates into CSVARGRGTKNIQYF.

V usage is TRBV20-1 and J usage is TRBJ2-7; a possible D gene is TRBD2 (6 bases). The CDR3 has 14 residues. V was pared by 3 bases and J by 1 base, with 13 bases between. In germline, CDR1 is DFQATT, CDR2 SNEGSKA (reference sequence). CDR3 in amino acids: CSARGPLASYEQYF. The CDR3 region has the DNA TGCAGTGCTAGGGGACCTCTAGCGTCCTACGAGCAGTACTTC.

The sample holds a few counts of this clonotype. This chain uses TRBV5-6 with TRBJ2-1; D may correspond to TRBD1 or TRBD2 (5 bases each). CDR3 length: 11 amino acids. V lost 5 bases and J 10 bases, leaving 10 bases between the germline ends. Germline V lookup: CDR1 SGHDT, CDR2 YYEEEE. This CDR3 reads CASRGDAEQFF. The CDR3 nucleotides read TGTGCCAGCAGAGGGGACGCCGAGCAGTTCTTC.

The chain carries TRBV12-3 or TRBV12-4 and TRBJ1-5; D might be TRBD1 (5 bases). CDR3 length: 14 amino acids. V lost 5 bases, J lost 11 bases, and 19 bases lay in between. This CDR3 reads CASSPHSQGWAQHF. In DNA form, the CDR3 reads TGTGCCAGCAGTCCTCACAGTCAGGGCTGGGCCCAGCATTTT.